Sequencing of this TCR beta chain was carried out in a study of T-cell reconstitution after alpha-beta-depleted transplantation in children. Trimming removed 0 bases from V and 6 bases from J, with 18 bases in between. The CDR3 extends over 16 amino acids. CDR1 is SQVTM, CDR2 ANQGSEA, per germline. The TCRbeta library was prepared with unique molecular identifiers. TCRdb used MiXCR to reprocess the PCR reads, holding one entry per CDR3 protein. Among under 750,000 distinct CDR3 sequences listed, 23% were seen once. This TCR derives from a boy under two years old who had a stem cell transplant for acute myeloid leukemia, so the T cells may come from the graft donor. Sequencing used PBMCs, mostly from graft donor cells, obtained 360 days after TCRalphabeta/CD19-depleted stem cell transplant. V and J are TRBV29-1 and TRBJ2-4; perhaps TRBD1 as D (5 bases). CDR3 in DNA: TGCAGCGTTGAAGATCTTAGGGGCTCGGAAGGAAACATTCAGTACTTC. Encoded protein: CSVEDLRGSEGNIQYF.